This passage covers 25 T cell receptor beta chains from one sample sequenced in a study of shared clonotypes between healthy human individuals. Repertoires were generated with immunoSEQ multiplex PCR, while TCRdb's copy carries only in-frame clones and drops some. The sample holds approximately 740,000 clones, around 93% seen once. Naive-designated CD8 cells lacked CD45RO, were positively enriched for CCR7, and omitted terminally differentiated effector memory CD45RA+ cells. Sequences were obtained from naive CD8+ T cells sorted from blood. These receptor sequences come from a man under 40 in good health.

This chain connects TRBV27 to TRBJ2-1; D gene unclear. The CDR3 loop spans 12 amino acids. The germline V and J ends were trimmed by 5 bases and 10 bases, with 12 bases remaining between them. Germline lookup yields CDR1 MNHEY and CDR2 SMNVEV (reference sequence). Here the CDR3 reads CASSRRPNEQFF. In DNA, the CDR3 is TGTGCCAGCAGTCGCCGACCCAACGAGCAGTTCTTC.

The chain couples TRBV30 to TRBJ2-1, with D possibly matching TRBD1 (6 bases). The length of the CDR3 is 15 residues. Looked up from germline, CDR1 is GTSNPN and CDR2 is SVGIG (reference sequence). V was pared by 1 base and J by 6 bases, with 16 bases between. CDR3 sequence reads: CAWSGGHVGINEQFF. The DNA of the CDR3 is TGTGCCTGGAGTGGGGGGCATGTAGGGATCAATGAGCAGTTCTTC.

The V call is TRBV7-9, the J call TRBJ2-3; 11 bases align to TRBD2. Per the germline V gene, CDR1 is SEHNR and CDR2 is FQNEAQ (reference sequence). Unmatched junction bases numbered 6, after V lost 5 bases and J lost 2 bases. The CDR3 is 16 residues long. Written as DNA, the CDR3 is TGTGCCAGCAGCCCAATACTAGCGGGAGTCACAGATACGCAGTATTTT. Protein: CASSPILAGVTDTQYF.

This clone was seen only once. This chain connects TRBV29-1 to TRBJ2-6; a possible D gene is TRBD2 (5 bases). With 4 bases removed from V and 0 bases from J, the gap between germline ends came to 16 bases. This CDR3 has 17 residues. Germline V gives CDR1 SQVTM, CDR2 ANQGSEA. The CDR3 protein is CSVGGGDNYSGANVLTF. Here the CDR3 DNA reads TGCAGCGTTGGAGGAGGAGACAACTACTCTGGGGCCAACGTCCTGACTTTC. Complete variable domain (other parts from reference TRBV29-1 and TRBJ2-6): SAVISQKPSRDICQRGTSLTIQCQVDSQVTMMFWYRQQPGQSLTLIATANQGSEATYESGFVIDKFPISRPNLTFSTLTVSNMSPEDSSIYLCSVGGGDNYSGANVLTFGAGSRLTVL.

As for this clone: The sample carries other DNA sequences with the same CDR3. V gene TRBV2 combines with J gene TRBJ2-7, with D possibly being TRBD1 (5 bases). Trimming shortened V by 8 bases and J by 4 bases, and 6 bases separated the two germline ends. Germline loops: CDR1 SNHLY, CDR2 FYNNEI. CDR3 length equals 10 residues. CDR3: CASQGYEQYF. The CDR3 DNA reads as TGTGCCAGCCAGGGTTACGAGCAGTACTTC.

V gene TRBV2 combines with J gene TRBJ2-3; D is possibly TRBD1 or TRBD2 (5 bases each). The CDR3 covers 16 residues. CDR1 is SNHLY, CDR2 FYNNEI, per germline. V shed 3 bases and J shed 2 bases, with 15 bases lying between them. The CDR3 protein is CASSEYGKGTTDTQYF. The CDR3 DNA reads TGTGCCAGCAGTGAGTACGGAAAGGGGACCACAGATACGCAGTATTTT.

Turning to this clone: This CDR3 is also generated by other DNA sequences in the sample. The chain links TRBV28 to TRBJ2-7; D gene ambiguous. The CDR3 contains 12 residues. Per germline, CDR1 MDHEN and CDR2 SYDVKM. V was shortened by 5 bases and J by 0 bases, with 5 bases between the two germline ends. CDR3 protein: CASSDRSYEQYF. Here the CDR3 DNA reads TGTGCCAGCAGTGACCGCTCCTACGAGCAGTACTTC.

About this clone itself: Other DNA sequences from this sample encode an identical CDR3 as well. CDR3 nucleotides: TGTGCCAGCAGTACTGGAAGCTCCTACGAGCAGTACTTC. Translated: CASSTGSSYEQYF. J is TRBJ2-7 and V is TRBV27; D is unclear. The CDR3 covers 13 residues. The germline V gene encodes CDR1 MNHEY and CDR2 SMNVEV (reference sequence). V was pared by 5 bases and J by 0 bases, with 8 bases between.

This chain uses TRBV2 with TRBJ1-1; 9 bases align to TRBD1. The CDR3 is 15 residues long. From germline, CDR1 is SNHLY and CDR2 FYNNEI. J gave up 3 bases and V 2 bases, and 4 bases lay outside the gene matches. Here the CDR3 DNA reads TGTGCCAGCAGTGAACCCAGGACAGGGGACACTGAAGCTTTCTTT. Translated: CASSEPRTGDTEAFF.

This chain uses TRBV5-5 with TRBJ2-2; the match to TRBD1 covers 9 bases. This CDR3 region has 15 residues. Per the germline V gene, CDR1 is SGHKS and CDR2 is YYEKEE (reference sequence). The V gene end was trimmed by 1 base and the J gene end by 4 bases; junction bases not matched to a gene: 2. Written as DNA, the CDR3 is TGTGCCAGCAGCTTGCGGACAGGGGCCACCGGGGAGCTGTTTTTT. Residues: CASSLRTGATGELFF.

This clone came up a few times. The J gene is TRBJ2-7, the V gene TRBV28; D is unresolved. The CDR3 runs 12 residues. CDR1 is MDHEN and CDR2 is SYDVKM in the germline V gene. V dropped 3 bases and J dropped 12 bases, with 15 bases sitting between them. The CDR3 reads CASSLDPGNRYF. In nucleotides, the CDR3 is TGTGCCAGCAGTTTGGATCCAGGTAATCGGTACTTC.

The chain recombines TRBV5-5 with TRBJ2-1; TRBD1 might be the D (6 bases). Germline lookup yields CDR1 SGHKS and CDR2 YYEKEE (reference sequence). The V end was cut by 7 bases, the J end by 7 bases, with 18 bases between. This CDR3 is built from 14 residues. CDR3 region: CASYRTDANNEQFF. The DNA of the CDR3 is TGTGCCAGCTACCGGACAGATGCGAATAATGAGCAGTTCTTC. Drawing the rest from reference TRBV5-5 and TRBJ2-1, the complete variable domain is DAGVTQSPTHLIKTRGQQVTLRCSPISGHKSVSWYQQVLGQGPQFIFQYYEKEERGRGNFPDRFSARQFPNYSSELNVNALLLGDSALYLCASYRTDANNEQFFGPGTRLTVL.

V and J are TRBV4-2 and TRBJ1-1; a possible D gene is TRBD1 (6 bases). This CDR3 contains 18 residues. Per germline, CDR1 LGHNA and CDR2 YNFKEQ. V lost 2 bases, J lost 5 bases, and 24 bases lay in between. The DNA for the CDR3 is TGTGCCAGCAGCCAACGCGGGGCAGGGACAAATCCTGGAACTGAAGCTTTCTTT. This encodes CASSQRGAGTNPGTEAFF.

V usage is TRBV28 and J usage is TRBJ1-2; TRBD1 matches at 7 bases. J was trimmed by 5 bases and V by 3 bases; bases with no gene match: 15. Germline CDR1 and CDR2: MDHEN and SYDVKM. The CDR3 runs 17 residues. The CDR3 nucleotides are TGTGCCAGCAGTTTGTTACCAGGGACAGATTCTTATTATGGCTACACCTTC. Translating gives CASSLLPGTDSYYGYTF.

V and J are TRBV7-9 and TRBJ2-2; tentative D call: TRBD2 (6 bases). Trimming shortened V by 8 bases and J by 1 base, and 8 bases separated the two germline ends. Germline CDR1 SEHNR, CDR2 FQNEAQ (reference sequence). The CDR3 length is 13 residues. The DNA for the CDR3 is TGTGCCAGCGGAGGGGTGAACACCGGGGAGCTGTTTTTT. This encodes CASGGVNTGELFF. Variable domain in full (rest from reference TRBV7-9 and TRBJ2-2): DTGVSQNPRHKITKRGQNVTFRCDPISEHNRLYWYRQTLGQGPEFLTYFQNEAQLEKSRLLSDRFSAERPKGSFSTLEIQRTEQGDSAMYLCASGGVNTGELFFGEGSRLTVL.

The chain recombines TRBV5-6 with TRBJ2-3, with 7 positions matching TRBD2. The germline V gene encodes CDR1 SGHDT and CDR2 YYEEEE. This CDR3 spans 15 amino acids. J lost 6 bases, V lost 0 bases, and 7 bases had no gene match. Here the CDR3 DNA reads TGTGCCAGCAGCTTGGGGAGGGAGGGCCCCGATACGCAGTATTTT. As protein: CASSLGREGPDTQYF.

The chain recombines TRBV13 with TRBJ2-5, with a tentative D call TRBD1 (6 bases). This CDR3 is built from 16 residues. Looked up from germline, CDR1 is PRHDT and CDR2 is FYEKMQ (reference sequence). The V and J ends lost 5 bases and 2 bases respectively, with 18 bases between them. CDR3 region: CASSPSSDRLQETQYF. The CDR3 DNA follows: TGTGCCAGCAGCCCCTCTTCCGACAGGCTTCAAGAGACCCAGTACTTC.

The V and J genes are TRBV9 and TRBJ2-7, with 7 nucleotides matching TRBD2. Trimming took 1 base from V and 3 from J; bases not matched to a gene: 10. CDR1 and CDR2 from the germline V gene are SGDLS and YYNGEE. This CDR3 spans 16 amino acids. This CDR3 reads CASSVNSDGRFYEQYF. The DNA of the CDR3 is TGTGCCAGCAGCGTAAATTCTGACGGGAGGTTCTACGAGCAGTACTTC.

On this clone itself: Since a far larger clone is one base different, this is likely a read error. Other DNA sequences within the sample encode an identical CDR3. This chain uses TRBV27 with TRBJ2-2; D ambiguous. V shed 1 base and J shed 7 bases, with 4 bases lying between them. There are 12 residues in the CDR3. Germline lookup yields CDR1 MNHEY and CDR2 SMNVEV (reference sequence). Here the CDR3 DNA reads TGTGCCAGCAGTTTATTGGGCGGGGAGCTGTTTTTT. Protein: CASSLLGGELFF.

CDR3 protein: CASSSGISYNEQFF. DNA of the CDR3: TGTGCCAGCAGCTCAGGGATTTCCTACAATGAGCAGTTCTTC. The chain joins TRBV7-9 to TRBJ2-1, with D maybe TRBD1 (5 bases). Germline assignment: CDR1 SEHNR and CDR2 FQNEAQ (reference sequence). V dropped 4 bases and J dropped 1 base, with 8 bases sitting between them. This CDR3 comprises 14 residues.

The chain links TRBV18 to TRBJ2-7; D gene ambiguous. CDR3 length: 14 amino acids. Between the trimmed V and J ends, which lost 1 base and 2 bases, there was a span of 9 bases. Per the germline V gene, CDR1 is KGHSH and CDR2 is LQKENI. The CDR3 protein is CASSPQDLTYEQYF. CDR3 sequence (DNA): TGTGCCAGCTCACCACAGGATTTGACCTACGAGCAGTACTTC.

The chain joins TRBV27 to TRBJ2-7; 7 bases fit TRBD2. Unmatched junction bases numbered 5, after V lost 0 bases and J lost 3 bases. This CDR3 is 15 amino acids long. Germline CDR1 and CDR2: MNHEY and SMNVEV (reference sequence). CDR3 bases: TGTGCCAGCAGTTTATCAAGCGGGACGGTCTACGAGCAGTACTTC. Translating gives CASSLSSGTVYEQYF.

V is TRBV27 and J is TRBJ2-7; D is perhaps TRBD1 (5 bases). CDR3 length: 14 amino acids. With 2 bases removed from V and 2 bases from J, the gap between germline ends came to 10 bases. CDR1 and CDR2 (germline): MNHEY, SMNVEV (reference sequence). The CDR3 coding sequence is TGTGCCAGCAGTTTAGGACATACTCCCTACGAGCAGTACTTC. The encoded protein is CASSLGHTPYEQYF.

This rearrangement joins TRBV29-1 to TRBJ1-2; TRBD1 agrees at 7 bases. CDR1 is SQVTM, CDR2 ANQGSEA, per germline. With V trimmed by 0 bases and J by 2 bases, 6 bases remained unmatched. CDR3 length: 15 amino acids. The CDR3 sequence: CSVEDLGRGNYGYTF. Here the CDR3 DNA reads TGCAGCGTTGAAGATCTGGGCAGGGGGAACTATGGCTACACCTTC. Full variable domain (missing parts from reference TRBV29-1 and TRBJ1-2): SAVISQKPSRDICQRGTSLTIQCQVDSQVTMMFWYRQQPGQSLTLIATANQGSEATYESGFVIDKFPISRPNLTFSTLTVSNMSPEDSSIYLCSVEDLGRGNYGYTFGSGTRLTVV.

The genes are TRBV19 and TRBJ2-3; TRBD1 matches 7 bases. The ends lost 3 bases at V and 2 bases at J; junction bases unmatched: 8. Germline V gene sequence: CDR1 LNHDA, CDR2 SQIVND (reference sequence). The CDR3 extends over 16 amino acids. This CDR3 reads CASSIDRTGPTDTQYF. CDR3 bases: TGTGCCAGTAGTATCGACAGGACAGGACCCACAGATACGCAGTATTTT.